The entry below gives a single T cell receptor beta chain sequence along with its context. Its matching antigen is unknown. Primers: 60 Vbeta forward and 13 Jbeta reverse. The table came from immunoSEQ multiplex PCR; TCRdb's copy has only in-frame clones and leaves some out. The top ten clones hold roughly 0.79% of a sample with 85,000 to 120,000 clones, about 70% of them seen once. The CDR3 length is 13 residues. Germline CDR1 reads MDHEN; CDR2 reads SYDVKM. With 6 bases removed from V and 4 bases from J, the gap between germline ends came to 10 bases. These data belong to a study of cytomegalovirus exposure and HLA in healthy donors. Study-level points and caveats: Cytomegalovirus association was listed for about 180 TCR beta chains. Across donors, presence/absence analyses took sequencing depth to be roughly uniform. Published work reported that the classifier diagnosed cytomegalovirus status with high specificity and sensitivity.

This sequence was found in a boy between 5 and 17 years old in good health and CMV-seronegative. The V gene is TRBV28, the J gene TRBJ2-1; D uncertain. Sequenced input: PBMCs. This chain's CDR3 is CASSLTLYNEQFF. As DNA, the CDR3 is TGTGCCAGCAGCTTGACTCTATACAATGAGCAGTTCTTC.